The clone carrying this TCR beta chain was seen more than once but under ten times. Patients had HPV-negative, locally advanced oral cavity squamous cell carcinoma. Trimming took off 2 bases at V and 8 bases at J, with 9 bases between the two ends. CDR1 and CDR2 from the germline V gene are ENHRY and SYGVKD. The CDR3 extends over 12 amino acids. Clones were sequenced by immunoSEQ multiplex PCR, and TCRdb holds only the in-frame ones, with some missing. The sample shows some 17,000 clones, 50% to 65% of them seen only once. The record originates from a study of neoadjuvant anti-PD-1 for oral cavity cancer. About the research overall: Patients without progression received a fourth nivolumab dose around day 43, then surgical resection on days 50-56.

This sequence originates from a person between 40 and 85 years old with oral cavity squamous cell carcinoma. The chain recombines TRBV10-3 with TRBJ1-2; D gene ambiguous. The sequencing used PBMCs, collected before nivolumab (anti-PD-1) treatment. CDR3 in DNA: TGTGCCATCAGTGAGGCGGTAGAGGGCTACACCTTC. Its translation is CAISEAVEGYTF.